Listed here are 25 T cell receptor beta chains from one sample, sequenced in a study of shared clonotypes between healthy human individuals. Method: immunoSEQ multiplex PCR; TCRdb's copy keeps in-frame clones and lacks some. The sample yields around 2.5 million clones, more than 85% seen once. Material for sequencing was naive CD4+ T cells from PBMCs. The sample's subset: CD45RA+ positively selected. Receptors were obtained from a man aged 18 to 30 in good health. Some clones in this sample may be carry-over from other donors' samples.

V and J are TRBV5-1 and TRBJ2-5, with 8 nucleotides matching TRBD2. The V and J ends lost 0 bases and 4 bases, in that order; junction bases with no gene match: 8. The germline V gene has CDR1 SGHRS and CDR2 YFSETQ. This CDR3 spans 16 amino acids. The CDR3: CASSLVGAGGGETQYF. Here the CDR3 DNA reads TGCGCCAGCAGCTTGGTCGGCGCGGGAGGCGGAGAGACCCAGTACTTC.

The chain employs TRBV6-6 and TRBJ2-2, with 7 nucleotides matching TRBD2. V lost 4 bases, J lost 1 base, and 0 bases stayed unmatched. The CDR3 has 14 amino acids. The germline V gene encodes CDR1 MNHNY and CDR2 SVGAGI (reference sequence). The CDR3 nucleotides are TGTGCCAGCAGTTGGGAGGGGAACACCGGGGAGCTGTTTTTT. This gives the protein CASSWEGNTGELFF.

V is TRBV7-2 and J is TRBJ1-2; 9 bases align to TRBD1. Per germline, CDR1 SGHTA and CDR2 FQGNSA. This CDR3 has 18 amino acids. V dropped 3 bases and J dropped 2; count of bases not matched to a gene: 13. As DNA, the CDR3 is TGTGCCAGCAGCTTGACCCCCTCGGACAGGGGAGCCAACTATGGCTACACCTTC. It is translated as CASSLTPSDRGANYGYTF.

This clone was seen once. This chain uses TRBV27 with TRBJ1-2; D unclear. Trimming removed 3 bases from V and 6 bases from J, with 11 bases in between. In germline, CDR1 is MNHEY, CDR2 SMNVEV (reference sequence). This CDR3 has 13 residues. CDR3 nucleotide sequence: TGTGCCAGCAGTTTTTCCGGGGAGGATGGCTACACCTTC. Its translation: CASSFSGEDGYTF.

The CDR3 reads CASSSGSTNEKLFF. The CDR3 coding sequence is TGTGCCAGTAGTTCGGGGTCAACTAATGAAAAACTGTTTTTT. This chain uses TRBV19 with TRBJ1-4; D is undetermined. Trimming cost V 5 bases and J 0 bases, with 7 bases left between them. The CDR3 loop spans 14 amino acids. Germline V gives CDR1 LNHDA, CDR2 SQIVND (reference sequence). Supplemented by reference TRBV19 and TRBJ1-4, the full variable domain reads DGGITQSPKYLFRKEGQNVTLSCEQNLNHDAMYWYRQDPGQGLRLIYYSQIVNDFQKGDIAEGYSVSREKKESFPLTVTSAQKNPTAFYLCASSSGSTNEKLFFGSGTQLSVL.

The chain employs TRBV19 and TRBJ2-5; D remains unclear. This CDR3 has 13 amino acids. Trimming shortened V by 3 bases and J by 2 bases, and 7 bases separated the two germline ends. Germline V gene data show CDR1 as LNHDA and CDR2 as SQIVND (reference sequence). Here the CDR3 reads CASSMGFQETQYF. In DNA form, the CDR3 reads TGTGCCAGTAGTATGGGGTTTCAAGAGACCCAGTACTTC. Variable domain in full (rest from reference TRBV19 and TRBJ2-5): DGGITQSPKYLFRKEGQNVTLSCEQNLNHDAMYWYRQDPGQGLRLIYYSQIVNDFQKGDIAEGYSVSREKKESFPLTVTSAQKNPTAFYLCASSMGFQETQYFGPGTRLLVL.

V usage is TRBV28 and J usage is TRBJ1-4; D gene ambiguous. Germline V lookup: CDR1 MDHEN, CDR2 SYDVKM. V gave up 3 bases and J gave up 0 bases, with 11 bases separating them. The CDR3 totals 16 residues. The CDR3 here is CASSLSGTATNEKLFF. CDR3 in DNA: TGTGCCAGCAGTTTGTCGGGTACTGCAACTAATGAAAAACTGTTTTTT.

The chain links TRBV29-1 to TRBJ2-7, with D possibly being TRBD2 (5 bases). Trimming removed 7 bases at V and 0 bases at J, with 19 bases between. The CDR3 is 15 amino acids. Germline assignment: CDR1 SQVTM and CDR2 ANQGSEA. The CDR3 region is CSALGLGGFSYEQYF. The CDR3 bases are TGCAGCGCCTTAGGCCTGGGCGGGTTCTCCTACGAGCAGTACTTC.

This clone was seen just once. V is TRBV29-1 and J is TRBJ2-7; TRBD1 might be the D (5 bases). Germline V gene lookup returns CDR1 SQVTM and CDR2 ANQGSEA. The CDR3 extends over 14 amino acids. Trimming shortened V by 7 bases and J by 2 bases, and 18 bases separated the two germline ends. Here the CDR3 reads CSAKGVGNTYEQYF. The CDR3 DNA sequence: TGCAGCGCCAAAGGGGTGGGGAATACCTACGAGCAGTACTTC.

The rearrangement uses TRBV7-2 and TRBJ1-5; D call uncertain. This CDR3 is 17 amino acids long. The V gene's germline CDR1 is SGHTA and CDR2 FQGNSA. The germline V and J ends were trimmed by 1 base and 0 bases, with 13 bases remaining between them. The CDR3 DNA is TGTGCCAGCAGCTTAGTACCTTCAGGAGATAGCAATCAGCCCCAGCATTTT. Its protein is CASSLVPSGDSNQPQHF.

The CDR3 loop reads CASSWDRIKGGYTF. DNA of the CDR3: TGTGCCAGCAGCTGGGACAGGATAAAAGGTGGCTACACCTTC. This chain connects TRBV11-2 to TRBJ1-2; 8 bases fit TRBD1. V lost 4 bases to trimming and J lost 7 bases; unmatched junction nucleotides: 8. There are 14 residues in the CDR3. In germline, CDR1 is SGHAT, CDR2 FQNNGV.

The CDR3 DNA reads TGCGCCAGCAGCTTCTCGGTCCCCCAAGAGACCCAGTACTTC. Translating gives CASSFSVPQETQYF. The V call is TRBV5-1, the J call TRBJ2-5, with D uncertain. V gave up 2 bases and J gave up 1 base, with 9 bases separating them. The germline CDR1 and CDR2 sequences are SGHRS and YFSETQ. CDR3 length: 14 residues.

This sequence joins TRBV10-3 and TRBJ2-5; 9 nucleotides align to TRBD2. The CDR3 is 14 residues long. Germline V gives CDR1 ENHRY, CDR2 SYGVKD. The trim removed 10 bases at V and 5 bases at J, leaving 11 bases unmatched. This chain's CDR3 is CATTQREVGETQYF. The DNA for the CDR3 is TGTGCCACCACCCAGCGGGAGGTCGGGGAGACCCAGTACTTC.

Here the CDR3 reads CASKRDRNNEQFF. CDR3 coding DNA: TGTGCCAGCAAGAGGGACAGAAACAATGAGCAGTTCTTC. The chain is built from TRBV2 and TRBJ2-1; 7 nucleotides line up with TRBD1. Germline-derived CDR1 and CDR2 are SNHLY and FYNNEI. This CDR3 spans 13 amino acids. V was clipped by 7 bases and J by 5 bases; unmatched bases: 5.

The chain couples TRBV5-1 to TRBJ1-1; weak D call: TRBD1 (5 bases). The CDR3 extends over 15 amino acids. V lost 0 bases and J 0 bases, leaving 9 bases between the germline ends. Germline V gene sequence: CDR1 SGHRS, CDR2 YFSETQ. The CDR3 here is CASSLAGTLNTEAFF. In DNA, the CDR3 is TGCGCCAGCAGCTTGGCGGGGACCTTGAACACTGAAGCTTTCTTT.

The genes are TRBV7-2 and TRBJ2-1; 7 nucleotides line up with TRBD2. Trimming removed 5 bases from V and 5 bases from J; junction bases left unmatched: 9. CDR1 is SGHTA and CDR2 is FQGNSA in the germline V gene. This CDR3 comprises 15 residues. The CDR3 DNA reads TGTGCCAGCAGCCTCTGGACTAGATCGGACAATGAGCAGTTCTTC. Amino acids: CASSLWTRSDNEQFF.

CDR3 residues: CAVRDRGPGANVLTF. CDR3 DNA: TGTGCCGTTCGGGACAGGGGGCCTGGGGCCAACGTCCTGACTTTC. The V gene is TRBV28, the J gene TRBJ2-6; 12 positions agree with TRBD1. Trimming cost V 11 bases and J 2 bases; bases outside gene matches: 4. This CDR3 comprises 15 residues. Germline CDR1 MDHEN, CDR2 SYDVKM.

The J gene is TRBJ2-7, the V gene TRBV29-1; no clear D gene. There are 11 residues in the CDR3. CDR1 is SQVTM, CDR2 ANQGSEA, per germline. Trimming took 0 bases from V and 10 from J, leaving 10 bases between them. CDR3 region: CSVEDAASQYF. The CDR3 nucleotides are TGCAGCGTTGAAGATGCGGCGTCTCAGTACTTC.

The V call is TRBV5-1, the J call TRBJ2-2; no clear D gene. The CDR3 length is 13 residues. Germline V gene lookup returns CDR1 SGHRS and CDR2 YFSETQ. Trimming removed 5 bases at V and 1 base at J, with 6 bases between. CDR3 bases: TGCGCCAGCAGACCGGGGAACACCGGGGAGCTGTTTTTT. Protein sequence: CASRPGNTGELFF.

The V and J genes are TRBV9 and TRBJ1-1; 8 bases fit TRBD1. The ends lost 4 bases at V and 5 bases at J; junction bases unmatched: 10. The CDR3 contains 15 residues. The germline CDR1 and CDR2 sequences are SGDLS and YYNGEE. The CDR3 sequence is CASSKTTGVWTEAFF. The CDR3 DNA reads as TGTGCCAGCAGCAAGACGACAGGGGTTTGGACTGAAGCTTTCTTT.

This chain uses TRBV28 with TRBJ2-5; D is undetermined. The better agreement between TRBJ2-7 and the DNA end casts doubt on the J call. The germline CDR1 and CDR2 sequences are MDHEN and SYDVKM. The CDR3 spans 13 residues. The CDR3 DNA reads as TGTGCCAGCAGTAGGGTCATGAACTACGAGCAGTACTTC. Its protein product is CASSRVMNYEQYF.

The CDR3 sequence is CASSVTGTSRYNEQFF. The CDR3 DNA is TGTGCCAGCAGTGTTACCGGGACTAGTCGCTACAATGAGCAGTTCTTC. J is TRBJ2-1 and V is TRBV6-4; 8 bases align to TRBD2. With 4 bases clipped from V and 3 bases from J, the junction kept 8 bases outside the gene matches. CDR1 and CDR2 (germline): MRHNA, SNTAGT. The CDR3 contains 16 residues.

The chain links TRBV11-2 to TRBJ2-3, with TRBD2 matching over 9 bases. The CDR3 totals 16 residues. The germline V gene encodes CDR1 SGHAT and CDR2 FQNNGV. The V and J ends lost 2 bases and 4 bases, in that order; junction bases with no gene match: 7. CDR3 loop: CASSLFIAGAADTQYF. The CDR3, as DNA: TGTGCCAGCAGCTTATTCATAGCGGGAGCCGCAGATACGCAGTATTTT.

The chain employs TRBV18 and TRBJ2-1; a possible D gene is TRBD1 (6 bases). The CDR3 is 13 amino acids. Germline V gene sequence: CDR1 KGHSH, CDR2 LQKENI. V lost 2 bases to trimming and J lost 8 bases, with 10 bases between them. The CDR3: CASSPLQGDEQFF. The CDR3 DNA sequence: TGTGCCAGCTCACCATTACAGGGTGATGAGCAGTTCTTC.

The chain employs TRBV5-1 and TRBJ2-1; D unresolved. This CDR3 comprises 13 residues. Germline assignment: CDR1 SGHRS and CDR2 YFSETQ. V lost 0 bases and J lost 9, with 10 bases in between. CDR3 residues: CASSLDSRFEQFF. The CDR3 DNA sequence: TGCGCCAGCAGCTTGGATTCTAGGTTTGAGCAGTTCTTC.